This T cell receptor beta chain was identified during a study of CD8 T cells in Susac syndrome. Between the trimmed V and J ends, which lost 1 base and 4 bases, there was a span of 23 bases. The CDR3 contains 18 residues. The germline V gene encodes CDR1 SGHTA and CDR2 FQGNSA. TCR beta sequencing covered blood CD8+ and CD4+ T cells. Controls were age- and sex-matched healthy donors. It was negative isolation that provided the CD8+ and CD4+ T cells, whereas TEMRA cells were enriched by FACS. Random-hexamer reverse transcription was applied to roughly 0.45 to 1 ug RNA. An immunoSEQ multiplex PCR amplified TCR beta CDR3 over 54 Vbeta and 13 Jbeta. Each CDR3 protein gets one entry after TCRdb re-called the immunoSEQ multiplex PCR reads with MiXCR. The sample consists of more than 85,000 distinct CDR3 sequences, about 96% of them appearing once.

The TCR sequence derives from a human donor in good health. The material sequenced was CD4+ T cells from PBMCs. The genes are TRBV7-2 and TRBJ2-7; maybe TRBD2 (5 bases). The CDR3 region has the DNA TGTGCCAGCAGCTTAGTTACTCCCGTGGTAGCGAGTCAATACGAGCAGTACTTC. It is translated as CASSLVTPVVASQYEQYF.